These 13 T cell receptor beta chains share one sample of origin, sequenced in a study of cytomegalovirus exposure and HLA in healthy donors. A multiplex PCR was run with 60 Vbeta primers and 13 Jbeta primers. Here immunoSEQ multiplex PCR was the method, and the copy in TCRdb shows in-frame clones only, minus some. This sample has 110,000 or so clones; approximately 80% occur once, and the top ten carry less than 3%. The sequenced sample was PBMCs. All receptors derive from a female donor in good health and CMV-seronegative.

The chain employs TRBV10-1 and TRBJ2-2; 12 bases fit TRBD2. Trimming removed 7 bases from V and 7 bases from J; junction bases left unmatched: 16. The CDR3 covers 18 residues. Germline-derived CDR1 and CDR2 are WNHNN and SYGVQD (reference sequence). In DNA form, the CDR3 reads TGCGCCAGCACAAACAGGCGCCTAGCGGGGGGGAGAATCGGGGAGCTGTTTTTT. This codes for CASTNRRLAGGRIGELFF.

The chain is built from TRBV12-5 and TRBJ1-2, with D unclear. Per the germline V gene, CDR1 is LGHNT and CDR2 is FRNRAP. Trimming removed 3 bases from V and 2 bases from J, with 7 bases in between. This CDR3 comprises 13 residues. The CDR3, as DNA: TGTGCTAGTGGTTTTGAACAGAACTATGGCTACACCTTC. The encoded protein is CASGFEQNYGYTF.

This chain links TRBV5-4 with TRBJ2-7, with a tentative D call TRBD1 (6 bases). CDR1 SGHNT and CDR2 YYREEE come from the germline V gene (reference sequence). This CDR3 has 15 residues. Trimming took 2 bases from V and 6 from J, leaving 18 bases between them. For the CDR3, the DNA is TGTGCCAGCAGCTTCGGAACAGGGCAGGGGAGCGAGCAGTACTTC. Its protein product is CASSFGTGQGSEQYF.

This rearrangement joins TRBV27 to TRBJ2-7; D is undetermined. Germline values: CDR1 MNHEY, CDR2 SMNVEV (reference sequence). The CDR3 is 14 residues long. The V and J ends lost 2 bases and 2 bases respectively, with 10 bases between them. The CDR3 coding sequence is TGTGCCAGCAGTTTAATCGGTCCGCCCTACGAGCAGTACTTC. Its translation is CASSLIGPPYEQYF.

This clone was seen a handful of times. The chain couples TRBV5-6 to TRBJ2-7; D possibly corresponds to TRBD1 (6 bases). The CDR3 spans 15 residues. Germline V gives CDR1 SGHDT, CDR2 YYEEEE. Trimming left V 6 bases short and J 4 bases short, with 20 bases between. The CDR3 sequence is CASTREPSGAYEQYF. The DNA of the CDR3 is TGTGCCAGCACCCGAGAGCCTTCAGGGGCTTACGAGCAGTACTTC.

The chain is built from TRBV19 and TRBJ2-5; no firm D call. The CDR3 is 14 residues long. CDR1 is LNHDA and CDR2 is SQIVND in the germline V gene (reference sequence). V dropped 4 bases and J dropped 1 base, with 10 bases sitting between them. CDR3 DNA sequence: TGTGCCAGTAGTAACGGTCTAAGCCAAGAGACCCAGTACTTC. It translates to CASSNGLSQETQYF.

The chain employs TRBV15 and TRBJ1-3; D is unclear. The germline V gene encodes CDR1 LNHNV and CDR2 YYDKDF (reference sequence). This CDR3 is 14 amino acids long. V was cut by 5 bases and J by 0 bases, with 8 bases left in between. For the CDR3, the DNA is TGTGCCACCAGCTCACGACACTCTGGAAACACCATATATTTT. Its translation: CATSSRHSGNTIYF.

The chain joins TRBV30 to TRBJ1-1; maybe TRBD1 (5 bases). The CDR3 runs to 15 residues. Germline V CDR1 and CDR2: GTSNPN, SVGIG (reference sequence). Deletions cut 1 base from V and 5 bases from J, with 17 bases between. The CDR3 here is CAWSDGRTLATEAFF. CDR3 coding DNA: TGTGCCTGGAGTGACGGTAGGACACTGGCAACTGAAGCTTTCTTT.

The V gene is TRBV5-1, the J gene TRBJ2-2; D call uncertain. The CDR3 has 13 residues. CDR1 is SGHRS, CDR2 YFSETQ, per germline. Trimming took 0 bases from V and 6 from J, leaving 6 bases between them. The CDR3 nucleotides are TGCGCCAGCAGCTTGGCCCATTCCGGGGAGCTGTTTTTT. Amino acid sequence: CASSLAHSGELFF.

This chain uses TRBV9 with TRBJ2-5; 7 nucleotides line up with TRBD2. The CDR3 runs to 15 residues. Germline V CDR1 and CDR2: SGDLS, YYNGEE. V was clipped by 2 bases and J by 2 bases; unmatched bases: 6. CDR3 loop: CASSVAAGEQETQYF. The CDR3 nucleotides are TGTGCCAGCAGCGTTGCGGCGGGGGAGCAAGAGACCCAGTACTTC.

The chain employs TRBV5-6 and TRBJ2-5; 9 bases map to TRBD2. The J call may be faulty, since TRBJ2-7 better matches the DNA end. Germline lookup yields CDR1 SGHDT and CDR2 YYEEEE. This CDR3 is 15 amino acids long. CDR3 in DNA: TGTGCCAGCACCTCGGCGGAACTAGCGGGCTACGAGCAGTACTTC. This encodes CASTSAELAGYEQYF.

The chain combines TRBV5-3 with TRBJ1-3; the D gene is possibly TRBD1 (6 bases). TRBV5-3 is known as an ORF, though its function is uncertain. The CDR3 sequence is 16 residues long. V was pared by 3 bases and J by 0 bases, with 13 bases between. The CDR3 loop reads CARSYRDKSSGNTIYF. The DNA of the CDR3 is TGTGCCAGAAGCTATAGGGACAAGAGCTCTGGAAACACCATATATTTT.

This clone occurred once. The V gene is TRBV6-6, the J gene TRBJ1-1, with D tentatively TRBD1 (6 bases). The CDR3 runs to 10 residues. V was shortened by 8 bases and J by 10 bases, with 11 bases between the two germline ends. Per the germline V gene, CDR1 is MNHNY and CDR2 is SVGAGI (reference sequence). In nucleotides, the CDR3 is TGTGCCAGCCGGGACATTTTAGCTTTCTTT. This translates into CASRDILAFF.